A selection of T cell receptor beta chains follows, all from one sample in a study of blood T cell repertoires in COVID-19. TCRdb's table, derived via immunoSEQ multiplex PCR, lists solely in-frame clones and lacks some. This sample carries some 88,000 clones, 85% of them seen once, and the ten largest clones take around 4.1%. The sequenced sample was peripheral blood. These receptors were collected from a man aged 55 to 70 with acute or convalescent COVID-19. Both conserved end residues are part of each CDR3. The D gene is left open where the match is weak. Part of the rows lack a size; the others show once, few, many or a class for expanded clones.

>.|TRBV25-1|.|TRBJ1-5
TGTGCCAGCAGTGGGGGACACTTCCCCGGGAGCAATCAGCCCCAGCATTTT
CASSGGHFPGSNQPQHF
>TRBD1|TRBV11-3|.|TRBJ2-1
TGTGCCAGCAGCTTAGCGGGACAGACTAACAATGAGCAGTTCTTC
CASSLAGQTNNEQFF
>.|TRBV21-1|.|TRBJ2-2
TGTGCCAGCAGCCTACGACCGGGACAGGGATCAATCGCCGGGGAGCTGTTTTTT
CASSLRPGQGSIAGELFF
>.|TRBV3-1/TRBV3-2|.|TRBJ2-7
TGTGCCAGCCTAAGTAGCGGAACCTACGAGCAGTACTTC
CASLSSGTYEQYF
>TRBD2|TRBV3-1/TRBV3-2|.|TRBJ2-7
TGTGCCAGCAGCCAAGAATCACTAGCGGGAGGCTACGAGCAGTACTTC
CASSQESLAGGYEQYF
>.|TRBV27|.|TRBJ1-6
TGTGCCAGCAGGAACCGCGGGGGCCGTAATTCACCCCTCCACTTT
CASRNRGGRNSPLHF
>.|TRBV7-8|.|TRBJ2-3
TGTGCCAGCAAGGGGGCTAGCGCAAGCACAGATACGCAGTATTTT
CASKGASASTDTQYF
>.|TRBV6-5|.|TRBJ1-4
TGTGCCAGCAGAGCGGGACAACTAGTGGAAAAACTGTTTTTT
CASRAGQLVEKLFF
>.|TRBV2|.|TRBJ1-4
TGTGCCAGCAGTGGGCGGACAGCAACTAATGAAAAACTGTTTTTT
CASSGRTATNEKLFF
>TRBD1|TRBV30|once|TRBJ1-2
TGTGCCTGGAGTGTTGACAGGGGGCAGTTTGGCTACACCTTC
CAWSVDRGQFGYTF
>TRBD1|TRBV19|.|TRBJ1-5
TGTGCCAGTAGTACTAGACAGGGAGGCAATCAGCCCCAGCATTTT
CASSTRQGGNQPQHF
>.|TRBV7-2|.|TRBJ2-7
TGTGCCAGCAGCTTAATAGGCCAGGGAAGAATCGAGCAGTACTTC
CASSLIGQGRIEQYF
>.|TRBV19|.|TRBJ2-2
TGTGCCAGTAGTACGGCCGGGGGTCAGAACACCGGGGAGCTGTTTTTT
CASSTAGGQNTGELFF
>TRBD2|TRBV5-1|.|TRBJ2-7
TGCGCCAGCAGCGCCTCGACTAGCGGGGGGCCTTCCTACGAGCAGTACTTC
CASSASTSGGPSYEQYF
>.|TRBV14|.|TRBJ2-3
TGTGCCAGCAGCCACTCTTCGACTAGCACAGATACGCAGTATTTT
CASSHSSTSTDTQYF
>.|TRBV23-1|.|TRBJ1-1
TGCGCCAGCAGTCAAAGGGCAGGGGAATACACTGAAGCTTTCTTT
CASSQRAGEYTEAFF
>.|TRBV7-3|.|TRBJ2-2
TGTGCCAGCAGCTTAAGAGGCGGCAGGGACTCGAAGCTGTTTTTT
CASSLRGGRDSKLFF
>TRBD1|TRBV5-1|.|TRBJ2-7
TGCGCCAGCAGCTCCGGGACAGCCCTCTACGAGCAGTACTTC
CASSSGTALYEQYF
>TRBD1|TRBV7-2|.|TRBJ1-4
TGTGCCAGCAGCTTCAGGGGGTCTACTAATGAAAAACTGTTTTTT
CASSFRGSTNEKLFF
>.|TRBV6-5|.|TRBJ1-1
TGTGCCAGCAGTTACCGACAAACGAACACTGAAGCTTTCTTT
CASSYRQTNTEAFF
>TRBD1|TRBV30|once|TRBJ2-7
TGTGCCTTGAACAGGGGGTCCTACGAGCAGTACTTC
CALNRGSYEQYF
>.|TRBV30|many|TRBJ1-2
TGTGCCTGGAGTGTACGGAAGGGAGGAACTGGCTACACCTTC
CAWSVRKGGTGYTF
>TRBD1|TRBV5-4|.|TRBJ1-1
TGTGCCAGCAGCCCCGGGACAGCGAACACTGAAGCTTTCTTT
CASSPGTANTEAFF
>.|TRBV6-6|.|TRBJ1-1
TGTGCCAGCAACGAGGGTTCTGAAGCTTTCTTT
CASNEGSEAFF
>TRBD2|TRBV7-7|.|TRBJ2-3
TGTGCTAGCAGCTTAGGACTAGCGGGGACAGATACGCAGTATTTT
CASSLGLAGTDTQYF
>TRBD2|TRBV6-5|.|TRBJ2-1
TGTGCCAGCAGTAGAGCGGGGGGGCCGAATGAGCAGTTCTTC
CASSRAGGPNEQFF
>.|TRBV19|.|TRBJ2-1
TGTGCCTCCAACGGGGGTCCTCAAAAGAACAATGAGCAGTTCTTC
CASNGGPQKNNEQFF
>.|TRBV12-3/TRBV12-4|.|TRBJ1-1
TGTGCCAGCATTAGGGGGGAGGGCACTGAAGCTTTCTTT
CASIRGEGTEAFF
>.|TRBV2|.|TRBJ2-7
TGTGCCAGCACGGCGGGAAGCGAGCAGTACTTC
CASTAGSEQYF
>TRBD2|TRBV10-3|.|TRBJ2-1
TGTGCCATCAGTGAGTCAGCTAGCGGGACTTACAATGAGCAGTTCTTC
CAISESASGTYNEQFF
>TRBD1|TRBV5-1|.|TRBJ2-2
TGCGCCAGCAGCGCGGCGGCAGGGGGCCCTGAGGAGCTGTTTTTT
CASSAAAGGPEELFF
>TRBD2|TRBV2|.|TRBJ2-5
TGTGCCAGCAATCCGACTAGCGGAAAAGAGACCCAGTACTTC
CASNPTSGKETQYF
>TRBD1|TRBV3-1/TRBV3-2|.|TRBJ2-7
TGTGCCAGCAGCCAAGCCCCGGACAGGGTCTACGAGCAGTACTTC
CASSQAPDRVYEQYF
>.|TRBV5-4|few|TRBJ2-7
TGTGCCAGCAGCTTCATAGGGGACGAGCAGTACTTC
CASSFIGDEQYF
>TRBD1|TRBV5-1|.|TRBJ1-1
TGCGCCAGCAGCTTGGGCGGACAGGGGAACACTGAAGCTTTCTTT
CASSLGGQGNTEAFF
>TRBD1|TRBV4-1|.|TRBJ2-7
TGCGCCAGCAGCCACTCGGGACAGAAGATAACCTACGAGCAGTACTTC
CASSHSGQKITYEQYF
>.|TRBV5-4|.|TRBJ1-2
TGTGCCAGCAGCTCCCCACGGGCAGGGGTGGGTGGCTACACCTTC
CASSSPRAGVGGYTF
>.|TRBV9|.|TRBJ1-4
TGTGCCAGCAGCGATCCGACAGTCGCAGGGGAAAAACTGTTTTTT
CASSDPTVAGEKLFF
>.|TRBV5-1|few|TRBJ1-6
TGCGCCAGCAGCCCGGACAGCCTAGGTTCACCCCTCCACTTT
CASSPDSLGSPLHF